The rows below give T cell receptor beta chains drawn from one sample of a study of vaccination and CD4 T cells after COVID-19. Via MiXCR, TCRdb re-called the PCR reads, giving one row per CDR3 protein. The sample has 7,500 to 9,500 distinct CDR3 sequences, around 50% seen once. These receptors have no identified antigens. The sequenced material came from CD4+ T cells from blood, cultured in vitro. These receptors were collected from a human donor who had recovered from COVID-19. CDR3s include the opening cysteine and the closing phenylalanine or tryptophan. The D gene is left open where the match is weak. Only part of the rows carry a size: once, few, many, or a class if the clone is expanded.

j_gene	abundance	d_gene	v_gene	CDR3aa	CDR3nt
TRBJ1-6	-	TRBD1	TRBV2	CASRSTGESTPLHF	TGTGCCAGCAGGTCGACAGGGGAATCGACCCCCCTCCACTTT
TRBJ1-6	-	-	TRBV27	CASSYGVGSYNSPLHF	TGTGCCAGCAGTTACGGGGTGGGGTCCTATAATTCACCCCTCCACTTT
TRBJ1-5	-	-	TRBV19	CASERRGGQPQHF	TGTGCCAGTGAAAGGCGGGGGGGTCAGCCCCAGCATTTT
TRBJ2-3	-	TRBD1	TRBV7-9	CASSDPDRVADTQYF	TGTGCCAGCAGCGACCCGGACAGGGTAGCAGATACGCAGTATTTT
TRBJ1-6	-	-	TRBV18	CASSSDRFTPLHF	TGTGCCAGCTCTTCAGACCGGTTTACACCCCTCCACTTT
TRBJ2-3	-	-	TRBV5-1	CASSIWTATDTQYF	TGCGCCAGCAGCATCTGGACAGCCACAGATACGCAGTATTTT
TRBJ2-1	-	TRBD2	TRBV7-9	CASSFGTSGKDEQFF	TGTGCCAGCAGCTTTGGGACTAGCGGGAAGGATGAGCAGTTCTTC
TRBJ2-3	large	TRBD2	TRBV6-1	CASSFGREGTDTQYF	TGTGCCAGCAGCTTCGGCCGGGAGGGCACAGATACGCAGTATTTT
TRBJ2-1	once	TRBD1	TRBV2	CASSPQGVNEQFF	TGTGCCAGCAGCCCACAGGGGGTAAATGAGCAGTTCTTC
TRBJ1-2	large	-	TRBV20-1	CSANPEFIGQSYGYTF	TGCAGTGCTAACCCGGAATTTATAGGACAGAGCTATGGCTACACCTTC
TRBJ1-3	few	-	TRBV7-8	CASSTRQASGNTIYF	TGTGCCAGCAGCACGCGACAGGCCTCTGGAAACACCATATATTTT